This TCR beta chain was recorded in a study of CD4 T cells in relation to SARS-CoV-2 and coronaviruses. In the study overall: TCR beta CDR3s were sequenced after roughly 10-day antigen culture of PBMCs. Study-wide results and caveats: The cross-reactivity analysis covered only spike protein, not other viral proteins.

To note about this clone: Its antigen is unidentified.

The V gene end was trimmed by 1 base and the J gene end by 5 bases; junction bases not matched to a gene: 9. The germline V gene encodes CDR1 KGHSH and CDR2 LQKENI. There are 16 residues in the CDR3. Profiling relied on immunoSEQ multiplex PCR, and the TCRdb table lists in-frame clones only, not all of them. The sample has approximately 41,000 clones, approximately 80% seen once. This clonotype was obtained from an adult with COVID-19. Material for sequencing was naive CD4+ T cells from PBMCs, cultured in vitro. Regarding subset: naive CD4+ T cells isolated by negative enrichment. V gene TRBV18 combines with J gene TRBJ2-5; the match to TRBD1 covers 8 bases. CDR3 residues: CASSPLRSGDRETQYF. The CDR3 DNA sequence: TGTGCCAGCTCACCACTCCGGTCGGGGGACAGGGAGACCCAGTACTTC.